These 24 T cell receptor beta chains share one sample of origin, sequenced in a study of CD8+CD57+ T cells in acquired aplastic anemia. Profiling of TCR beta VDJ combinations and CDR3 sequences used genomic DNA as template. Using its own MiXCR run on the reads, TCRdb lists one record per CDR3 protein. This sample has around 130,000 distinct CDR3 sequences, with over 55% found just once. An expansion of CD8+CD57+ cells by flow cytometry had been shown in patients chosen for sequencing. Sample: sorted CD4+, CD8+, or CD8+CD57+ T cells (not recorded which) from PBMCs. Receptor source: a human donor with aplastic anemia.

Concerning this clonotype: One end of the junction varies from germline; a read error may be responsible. CDR3 nucleotide sequence: TGCAGCGTCTTGGGGCGGCGAAATGAGCAGTCCTTC. It codes for CSVLGRRNEQSF. This sequence joins TRBV29-1 and TRBJ2-1; weak D call: TRBD1 (5 bases). The CDR3 sequence is 12 residues long. Germline loops: CDR1 SQVTM, CDR2 ANQGSEA.

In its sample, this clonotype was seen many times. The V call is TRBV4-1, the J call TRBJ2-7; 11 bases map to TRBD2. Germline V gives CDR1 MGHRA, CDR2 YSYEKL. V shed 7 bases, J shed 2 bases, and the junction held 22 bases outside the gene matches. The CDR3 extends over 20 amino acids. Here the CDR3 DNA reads TGCGCCAGCAACCCGGAGGAACCGGGACTAGCGGCCACCCCCACCTACGAGCAGTACTTC. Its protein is CASNPEEPGLAATPTYEQYF.

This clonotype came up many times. DNA for the CDR3: TGCAGCGTCGTGTTCCCCATCGTTTATGGCTACACCTTC. It translates to CSVVFPIVYGYTF. The chain links TRBV29-1 to TRBJ1-2, with D unclear. The V end lost 6 bases, the J end lost 5 bases, and 16 bases lay between the germline ends. Per the germline V gene, CDR1 is SQVTM and CDR2 is ANQGSEA. CDR3 length: 13 residues.

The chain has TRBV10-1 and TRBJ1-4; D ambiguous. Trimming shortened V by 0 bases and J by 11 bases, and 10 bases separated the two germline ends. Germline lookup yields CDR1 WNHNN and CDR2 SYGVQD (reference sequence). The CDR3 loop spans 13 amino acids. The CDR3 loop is CASSESGGRKLFF. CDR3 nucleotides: TGCGCCAGCAGTGAGTCCGGTGGCCGTAAACTGTTTTTT.

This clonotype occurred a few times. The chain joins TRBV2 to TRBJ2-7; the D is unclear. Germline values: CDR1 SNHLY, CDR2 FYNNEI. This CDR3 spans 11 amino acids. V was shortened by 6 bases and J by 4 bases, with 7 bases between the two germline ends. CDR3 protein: CASRSDYEQYF. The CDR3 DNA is TGTGCCAGCAGATCAGATTACGAGCAGTACTTC.

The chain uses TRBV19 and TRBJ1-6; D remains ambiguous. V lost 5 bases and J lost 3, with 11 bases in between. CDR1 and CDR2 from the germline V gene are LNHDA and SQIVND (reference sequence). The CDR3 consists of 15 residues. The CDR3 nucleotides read TGTGCCAGTAGTTTGTCAGGTATCTATAATTCACCCCTCCACTTT. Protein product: CASSLSGIYNSPLHF.

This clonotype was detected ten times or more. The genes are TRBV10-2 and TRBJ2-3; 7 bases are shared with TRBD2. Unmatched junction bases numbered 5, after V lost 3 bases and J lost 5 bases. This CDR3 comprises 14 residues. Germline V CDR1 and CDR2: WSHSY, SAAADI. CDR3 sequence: CASSDWSSGDTQYF. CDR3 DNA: TGCGCCAGCAGTGACTGGTCTAGCGGAGATACGCAGTATTTT.

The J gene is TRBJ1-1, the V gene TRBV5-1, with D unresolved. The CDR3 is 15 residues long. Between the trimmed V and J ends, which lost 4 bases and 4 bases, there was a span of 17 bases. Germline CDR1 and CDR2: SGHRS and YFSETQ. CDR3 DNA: TGCGCCAGCAGCCGGGAGGCTGGTGCGGGCACTGAAGCTTTCTTT. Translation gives CASSREAGAGTEAFF.

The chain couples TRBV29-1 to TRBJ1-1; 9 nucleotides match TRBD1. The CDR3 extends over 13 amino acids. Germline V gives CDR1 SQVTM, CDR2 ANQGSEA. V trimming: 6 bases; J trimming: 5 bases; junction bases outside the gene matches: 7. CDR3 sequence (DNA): TGCAGCGTCGCGGGACAGGGTTTAACTGAAGCTTTCTTT. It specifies CSVAGQGLTEAFF.

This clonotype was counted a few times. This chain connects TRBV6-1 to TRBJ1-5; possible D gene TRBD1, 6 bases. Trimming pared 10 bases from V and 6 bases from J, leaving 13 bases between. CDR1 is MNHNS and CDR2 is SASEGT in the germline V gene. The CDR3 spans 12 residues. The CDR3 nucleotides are TGTGCCATCGAGGGGGGGGGTCAGCCCCAGCATTTT. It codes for CAIEGGGQPQHF.

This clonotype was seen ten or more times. The CDR3 nucleotides read TGTGCCAGTAGTTACAGATCTTACACTGAAGCTTTCTTT. As protein: CASSYRSYTEAFF. The chain recombines TRBV19 with TRBJ1-1; D uncertain. The CDR3 sequence is 13 residues long. V lost 5 bases and J lost 3, with 10 bases in between. Germline assignment: CDR1 LNHDA and CDR2 SQIVND (reference sequence). Full variable domain (missing parts from reference TRBV19 and TRBJ1-1): DGGITQSPKYLFRKEGQNVTLSCEQNLNHDAMYWYRQDPGQGLRLIYYSQIVNDFQKGDIAEGYSVSREKKESFPLTVTSAQKNPTAFYLCASSYRSYTEAFFGQGTRLTVV.

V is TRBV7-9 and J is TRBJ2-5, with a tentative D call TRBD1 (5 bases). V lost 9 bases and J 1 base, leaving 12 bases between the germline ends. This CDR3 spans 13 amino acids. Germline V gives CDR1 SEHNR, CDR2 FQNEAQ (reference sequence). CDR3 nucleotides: TGTGCCAGTAGTTTCCAGGGCCAAGAGACCCAGTACTTC. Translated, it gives CASSFQGQETQYF.

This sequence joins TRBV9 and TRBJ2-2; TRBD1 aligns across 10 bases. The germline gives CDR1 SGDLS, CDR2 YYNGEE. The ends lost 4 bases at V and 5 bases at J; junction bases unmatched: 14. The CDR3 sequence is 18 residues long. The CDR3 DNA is TGTGCCAGCAGCCCCCCGAGGGGGACAGGGGCGCAAACCGGGGAGCTGTTTTTT. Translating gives CASSPPRGTGAQTGELFF.

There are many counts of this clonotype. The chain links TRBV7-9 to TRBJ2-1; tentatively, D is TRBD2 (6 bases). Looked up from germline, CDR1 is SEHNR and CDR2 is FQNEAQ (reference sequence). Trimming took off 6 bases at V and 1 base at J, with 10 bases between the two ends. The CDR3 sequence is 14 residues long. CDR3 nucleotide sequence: TGTGCCAGCAGGGTCAGCGGGTCCTACAATGAGCAGTTCTTC. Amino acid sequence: CASRVSGSYNEQFF.

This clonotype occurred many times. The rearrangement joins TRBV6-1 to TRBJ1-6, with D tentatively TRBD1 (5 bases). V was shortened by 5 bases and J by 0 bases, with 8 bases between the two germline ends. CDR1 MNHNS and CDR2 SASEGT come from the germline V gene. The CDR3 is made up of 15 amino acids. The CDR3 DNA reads TGTGCCAGCAGTCGGGGGAGCTCCTATAATTCACCCCTCCACTTT. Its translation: CASSRGSSYNSPLHF.

The CDR3 region is CSASPPDANTGELFF. The CDR3, as DNA: TGCAGTGCTAGTCCTCCGGACGCGAACACCGGGGAGCTGTTTTTT. V usage is TRBV20-1 and J usage is TRBJ2-2; no clear D. Per the germline V gene, CDR1 is DFQATT and CDR2 is SNEGSKA (reference sequence). The CDR3 consists of 15 residues. V dropped 3 bases and J dropped 0 bases, with 11 bases sitting between them.

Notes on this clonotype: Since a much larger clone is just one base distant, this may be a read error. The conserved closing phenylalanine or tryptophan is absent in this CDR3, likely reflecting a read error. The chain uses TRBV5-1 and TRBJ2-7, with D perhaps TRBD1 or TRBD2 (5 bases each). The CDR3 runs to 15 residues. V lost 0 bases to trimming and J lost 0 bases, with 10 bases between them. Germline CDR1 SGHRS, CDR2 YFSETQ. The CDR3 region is CASSLGDPSSYEQYL. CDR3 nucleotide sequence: TGCGCCAGCAGCTTGGGGGACCCCAGCTCCTACGAGCAGTACCTC.

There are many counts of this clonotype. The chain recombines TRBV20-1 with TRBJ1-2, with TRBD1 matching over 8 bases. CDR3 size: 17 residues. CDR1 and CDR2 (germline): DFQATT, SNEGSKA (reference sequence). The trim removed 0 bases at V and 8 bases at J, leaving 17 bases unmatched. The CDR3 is CSARERTGLLTMGGYTF. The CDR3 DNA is TGCAGTGCTAGAGAAAGGACAGGGCTGTTAACTATGGGGGGCTACACCTTC.

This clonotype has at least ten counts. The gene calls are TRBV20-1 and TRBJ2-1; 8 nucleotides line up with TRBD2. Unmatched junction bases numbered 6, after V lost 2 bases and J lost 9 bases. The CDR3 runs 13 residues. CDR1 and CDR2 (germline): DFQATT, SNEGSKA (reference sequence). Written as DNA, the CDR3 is TGCAGTGCTAGATCGCGGGAGGTACTTGAGCAGTTCTTC. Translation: CSARSREVLEQFF.

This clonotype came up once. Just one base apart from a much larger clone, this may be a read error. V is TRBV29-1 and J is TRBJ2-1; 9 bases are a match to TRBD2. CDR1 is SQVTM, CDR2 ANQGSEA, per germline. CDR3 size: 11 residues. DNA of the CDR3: TGCAGCCTAGAAGTAGCGGGGGAGCAGGTCTTC. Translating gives CSLEVAGEQVF.

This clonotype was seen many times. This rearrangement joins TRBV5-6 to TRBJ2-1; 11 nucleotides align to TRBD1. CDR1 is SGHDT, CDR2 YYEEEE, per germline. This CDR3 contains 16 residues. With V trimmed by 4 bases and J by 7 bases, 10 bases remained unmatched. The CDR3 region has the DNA TGTGCCAGCAGCCAGGACAGGGGGCCGGCGCGTAATGAGCAGTTCTTC. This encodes CASSQDRGPARNEQFF.

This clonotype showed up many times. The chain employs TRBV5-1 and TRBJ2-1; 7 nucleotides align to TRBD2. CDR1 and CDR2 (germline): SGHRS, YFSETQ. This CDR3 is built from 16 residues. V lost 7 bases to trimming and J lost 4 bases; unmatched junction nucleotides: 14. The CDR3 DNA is TGCGCCAGCCCCCCCACCGGGACTACGCTATACAATGAGCAGTTCTTC. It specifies CASPPTGTTLYNEQFF.

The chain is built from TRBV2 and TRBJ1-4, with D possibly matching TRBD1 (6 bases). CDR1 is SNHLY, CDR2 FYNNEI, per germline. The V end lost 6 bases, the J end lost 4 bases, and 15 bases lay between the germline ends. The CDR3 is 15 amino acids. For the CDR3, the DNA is TGTGCCAGCAGAGCAACAGGGATTCTTAATGAAAAACTGTTTTTT. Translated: CASRATGILNEKLFF.

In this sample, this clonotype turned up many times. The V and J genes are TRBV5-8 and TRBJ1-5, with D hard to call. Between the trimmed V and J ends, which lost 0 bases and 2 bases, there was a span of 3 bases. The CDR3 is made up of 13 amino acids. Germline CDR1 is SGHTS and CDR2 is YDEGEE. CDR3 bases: TGTGCCAGCAGCTTGGACGGCAATCAGCCCCAGCATTTT. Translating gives CASSLDGNQPQHF.